This T cell receptor (beta chain) came from a study of T cells in narcolepsy. The wider study: Donors had narcolepsy type 1 or type 2, or were healthy controls. Notes on the study in general: Some memory CD4+ repertoires had no autoreactive clone sequences. Blood of same and different patients, but not healthy controls, reportedly held recurring autoreactive clonotypes.

As for this clone: Its antigen is unknown.

Assay: immunoSEQ multiplex PCR; the TCRdb copy retains only in-frame clones and omits some. The sample records around 26,000 clones, less than 70% being singletons. Sequenced material: memory (CD45RA-) CD4+ T cells from blood. This TCR derives from a human donor in good health.

CDR3 sequence reads: CASSLGVTATNEKLFF. The CDR3, as DNA: TGTGCCAGCAGCTTAGGAGTAACTGCAACTAATGAAAAACTGTTTTTT. The V gene is TRBV7-9, the J gene TRBJ1-4, with unresolved D. Germline CDR1 is SEHNR and CDR2 is FQNEAQ (reference sequence). The germline V and J ends were trimmed by 1 base and 0 bases, with 9 bases remaining between them. CDR3 length equals 16 residues.